The clone carrying this T cell receptor beta chain was seen more than once but under ten times. This CDR3 contains 18 residues. The ends lost 4 bases at V and 0 bases at J; junction bases unmatched: 12. The germline CDR1 and CDR2 sequences are ENHRY and SYGVKD. These donors, healthy bone marrow donors, were studied. Primers for the PCR totalled 60 Vbeta and 13 Jbeta. Generated by immunoSEQ multiplex PCR, the TCRdb table keeps only in-frame clones and is missing some. The table records under 200,000 clones, about 85% of them present only once. The sample is drawn from a study of cytomegalovirus exposure and HLA in healthy donors.

Sequenced input: PBMCs. The clonotype was recovered from a man aged 45-65 years in good health and CMV-seropositive. The chain is built from TRBV10-3 and TRBJ1-5, with 7 bases aligning to TRBD1. The CDR3 loop is CAISGAPGQSSSNQPQHF. The CDR3 DNA reads TGTGCCATCAGTGGGGCCCCGGGACAGAGTAGTAGCAATCAGCCCCAGCATTTT.